This TCR beta chain was identified in a study of blood T cells in healthy people across ages. Findings of the study overall: Across the age range, TCR beta diversity per million T cells fell in a roughly linear way. No conclusive comparison of naive versus antigen-experienced cells was possible with unsorted PBMCs. Compared with aged donors, long-lived donors showed fewer expanded clones, suggesting selection.

The use of a sample-barcoded 5' primer and a J-beta primer mix characterized a second PCR of roughly 7 to 11 cycles. TCRdb itself ran the 5' RACE reads through MiXCR, one entry per CDR3 protein. The sample has about 1.8 million distinct CDR3 sequences, roughly 50% seen once. This clonotype was detected a few times. The target antigen is unknown. The CDR3 consists of 13 residues. The germline CDR1 and CDR2 sequences are SGHDN and FVKESK. The germline V and J ends were trimmed by 2 bases and 3 bases, with 7 bases remaining between them. This clonotype was obtained from a woman between 40 and 55 years old in good health. The chain has TRBV14 and TRBJ1-2; D uncertain. Sequencing used blood. In nucleotides, the CDR3 is TGTGCCAGCAGCCAACGTCTGGACTATGGCTACACCTTC. Protein product: CASSQRLDYGYTF.